This is a list of T cell receptor beta chains from one sample in a study of blood T cell repertoires in COVID-19. The repertoire was sequenced with immunoSEQ multiplex PCR; TCRdb's copy has only in-frame clones and lacks some. The table shows about 190,000 clones, with about 88% occurring only once. Input material: peripheral blood. The origin of the receptors is a woman aged 40 to 50 who had recovered from COVID-19. The CDR3 runs from the conserved cysteine through the conserved F or W. The D gene is left open where the match is weak. A row's size may be missing; if present it is once, few, many or a size class.

j_call v_call d_call clone_size cdr3_nt cdr3_aa
TRBJ1-5 TRBV19 TRBD1 few TGTGCCAGTACGCGGGACAGGGGGCGCTCGGGCAATCAGCCCCAGCATTTT CASTRDRGRSGNQPQHF
TRBJ2-6 TRBV9 NA NA TGTGCCAGCAGCGTTCTACGCTTTGGGGCCAACGTCCTGACTTTC CASSVLRFGANVLTF
TRBJ2-1 TRBV6-6 NA NA TGTGCCAGCAGTTACTCCGGCCGGGGGTGGCAGTTCTTC CASSYSGRGWQFF
TRBJ1-4 TRBV5-4 TRBD1 NA TGTGCCAGCAGCCTGGGGACAGGGTTGGGAACTAATGAAAAACTGTTTTTT CASSLGTGLGTNEKLFF
TRBJ2-1 TRBV19 TRBD2 NA TGTGCCAGTAGTGTTCCGTTCCGGGGGACTAGCAGGACCAATGAGCAGTTCTTC CASSVPFRGTSRTNEQFF
TRBJ2-3 TRBV18 TRBD1 NA TGTGCCAGCTCACCGAATACCGGGACAGGGGGCAGAGATACGCAGTATTTT CASSPNTGTGGRDTQYF
TRBJ2-7 TRBV3-1/TRBV3-2 NA NA TGTGCCAGCAGCCAAGATCGAGCGGACGAGGCCTACGAGCAGTACTTC CASSQDRADEAYEQYF
TRBJ2-7 TRBV15 NA NA TGTGCCACCAGCAGAGCCGACACTTACGAGCAGTACTTC CATSRADTYEQYF
TRBJ2-3 TRBV27 NA medium-sized TGTGCCAGCAGTTTATCGCGGCCAGATACGCAGTATTTT CASSLSRPDTQYF
TRBJ2-2 TRBV20-1 NA NA TGCAGTGCTAGTCAGTTCGGGTCCGCCGGGGAGCTGTTTTTT CSASQFGSAGELFF
TRBJ2-5 TRBV5-1 NA NA TGCGCCAGCAGCTTGGATTGGGGGCGGGAGACCCAGTACTTC CASSLDWGRETQYF
TRBJ2-7 TRBV4-3 NA NA TGCGCCAGCAGCCAAGATGGAGTAGGTGAGCAGTACTTC CASSQDGVGEQYF
TRBJ2-3 TRBV6-5 NA NA TGTGCCAGCAGTTACTCTCTCCGGGACACAGATACGCAGTATTTT CASSYSLRDTDTQYF
TRBJ2-3 TRBV19 TRBD2 few TGTGCCAGTAGACGACTAGCGGGAGAAGAGGGCACGCAGTATTTT CASRRLAGEEGTQYF
TRBJ1-2 TRBV5-5 NA NA TGTGCCAGCAGCTTGCTGGGGAGTCGGGGCTACACCTTC CASSLLGSRGYTF
TRBJ1-6 TRBV28 NA NA TGTGCCAGCAGCTCCACAGGAATAACTAATTCACCCCTCCACTTT CASSSTGITNSPLHF
TRBJ1-1 TRBV28 NA NA TGTGCCAGCAGTTTCCCGAGTCTCATGAACACTGAAGCTTTCTTT CASSFPSLMNTEAFF
TRBJ2-3 TRBV5-1 NA NA TGCGCCAGCAGCTCGCGAGGTTACACAGATACGCAGTATTTT CASSSRGYTDTQYF
TRBJ2-7 TRBV10-3 TRBD1 NA TGTGCCATCCGACAGGGGGCGGTCTACGAGCAGTACTTC CAIRQGAVYEQYF
TRBJ2-4 TRBV2 NA NA TGTGCCAGCACCCGGAGTTTGGTAGCCAAAAACATTCAGTACTTC CASTRSLVAKNIQYF
TRBJ2-3 TRBV7-9 TRBD2 NA TGTGCCAGCAGCCCCCGCGGGACTAGCTTTACAGATACGCAGTATTTT CASSPRGTSFTDTQYF
TRBJ2-3 TRBV29-1 TRBD1 NA TGCAGCGTTGCCACCCCGGGACAGGGGGACACGCAGTATTTT CSVATPGQGDTQYF
TRBJ1-1 TRBV5-6 NA NA TGTGCCAGCAGCTTTATTTCAACTGTGTCTGAAGCTTTCTTT CASSFISTVSEAFF
TRBJ1-5 TRBV19 TRBD1 NA TGTGCCAGTACCCCAGGGCAGGGGGGTAGACAGCCCCAGCATTTT CASTPGQGGRQPQHF
TRBJ1-2 TRBV6-5 NA NA TGTGCCAGCAGTTCCCCGCGGAGGGCTGGGGGGGGCTACACCTTC CASSSPRRAGGGYTF
TRBJ2-7 TRBV5-6 NA NA TGTGCCAGCAGCATCGGGACAACTGGAACCTACGAGCAGTACTTC CASSIGTTGTYEQYF
TRBJ2-1 TRBV5-4 TRBD1 once TGTGCCAGCAGCTTGTACGGACAGGGATACAATGAGCAGTTCTTC CASSLYGQGYNEQFF
TRBJ2-1 TRBV20-1 NA NA TGCAGTGCTAGTAGGCGGAAAGAGCAGTTCTTC CSASRRKEQFF
TRBJ2-1 TRBV19 TRBD2 few TGTGCCAGTAGTACCCGACTAGCCGAGGGTTACAATGAGCAGTTCTTC CASSTRLAEGYNEQFF
TRBJ2-7 TRBV7-4 TRBD2 NA TGTGCCAGCAGCCTACCGCCTAGCGGGAGGCACATCTACGAGCAGTACTTC CASSLPPSGRHIYEQYF
TRBJ2-3 TRBV24-1 TRBD2 once TGTGCCACCAGTGGGGCCGGACTAGCGGGTCTCACAGATACGCAGTATTTT CATSGAGLAGLTDTQYF
TRBJ2-3 TRBV30 NA NA TGTGCCTGGAGTGGCGCGGATACGCAGTATTTT CAWSGADTQYF
TRBJ2-7 TRBV11-2 NA NA TGTGCCAGCAGCTTAGGCTCTCTAGCAGAGGAGCAGTACTTC CASSLGSLAEEQYF
TRBJ2-7 TRBV5-6 TRBD1 NA TGTGCCAGCAGCCGACAGGGGGCATACGAGCAGTACTTC CASSRQGAYEQYF